The T cell receptor beta chain under discussion was sequenced for a study of T cell responses to AZD1222 COVID-19 vaccine. TCRdb's table, derived via immunoSEQ multiplex PCR, lists solely in-frame clones and lacks some. The data hold about 140,000 clones, with approximately 90% observed a single time. The clonotype comes from an adult who received the AZD1222 COVID-19 vaccine. Here the sequenced sample was peripheral blood, taken 28 days after the second AZD1222 dose.

CDR3 coding DNA: TGTGCCCGGGGGGGAGGGAGGTACGCGAACACCGGGGAGCTGTTTTTT. This gives the protein CARGGGRYANTGELFF. The rearrangement uses TRBV11-2 and TRBJ2-2; 8 bases line up with TRBD2. Per germline, CDR1 SGHAT and CDR2 FQNNGV. The CDR3 covers 16 residues. Trimming cost V 11 bases and J 0 bases; bases outside gene matches: 11.